Following are 28 T cell receptor beta chains from one sample sequenced in a study of CD8+CD57+ T cells in acquired aplastic anemia. CDR3 and TCR beta VDJ profiling relied on genomic DNA as the template. Via MiXCR, TCRdb re-called the reads, giving one row per CDR3 protein. The table records more than 150,000 distinct CDR3 sequences, 64% of them present only once. Sample: sorted CD4+, CD8+, or CD8+CD57+ T cells (not recorded which) from PBMCs. Receptor source: a human donor with severe aplastic anemia or a healthy control (not recorded which).

This clonotype was seen ten or more times. This rearrangement joins TRBV4-1 to TRBJ2-5, with 7 nucleotides matching TRBD2. The CDR3 consists of 15 residues. Germline assignment: CDR1 MGHRA and CDR2 YSYEKL. V dropped 4 bases and J dropped 1; count of bases not matched to a gene: 6. The CDR3 sequence is CASSLGGGLQETQYF. In nucleotides, the CDR3 is TGCGCCAGCAGCCTAGGCGGGGGTCTCCAAGAGACCCAGTACTTC.

This sequence joins TRBV10-3 and TRBJ2-5; D possibly corresponds to TRBD2 (5 bases). The ends were cut back, 2 bases at V and 7 bases at J, with 14 bases in the middle. The CDR3 is 14 amino acids. Per germline, CDR1 ENHRY and CDR2 SYGVKD. CDR3 sequence: CAISEREGLVTQYF. For the CDR3, the DNA is TGTGCCATCAGTGAGCGCGAGGGTCTAGTGACCCAGTACTTC.

In this sample, this clonotype turned up once. This chain connects TRBV10-2 to TRBJ2-2; TRBD1 is a possible D gene (5 bases). The CDR3 has 16 amino acids. The V gene lost 8 bases and the J gene lost 6 bases, with 22 bases spanning the gap. Per the germline V gene, CDR1 is WSHSY and CDR2 is SAAADI. For the CDR3, the DNA is TGCGCCAGCGAGAATACGGGCAGGGCAGCATCCGGGGAGCTGTTTTTT. Translated: CASENTGRAASGELFF.

The CDR3 sequence: CASSEGLERDEQYF. CDR3 in DNA: TGTGCCAGCAGTGAAGGGTTGGAGCGGGACGAGCAGTACTTC. The V call is TRBV6-5, the J call TRBJ2-7, with a weak D call TRBD2 (6 bases). The CDR3 has 14 residues. CDR1 is MNHEY and CDR2 is SVGAGI in the germline V gene. V dropped 5 bases and J dropped 5 bases, with 16 bases sitting between them.

This rearrangement joins TRBV7-2 to TRBJ2-3, with 12 positions matching TRBD2. Germline CDR1 reads SGHTA; CDR2 reads FQGNSA. V trimming: 4 bases; J trimming: 1 base; junction bases outside the gene matches: 3. The CDR3 has 16 residues. CDR3 nucleotide sequence: TGTGCCAGCAGCTCACGACTAGCGGGGGGCACAGATACGCAGTATTTT. Translation gives CASSSRLAGGTDTQYF.

This clonotype was recorded once. This chain's CDR3 is CSVGDTRGETQYF. CDR3 DNA: TGCAGCGTGGGGGATACTCGGGGAGAGACCCAGTACTTC. The rearrangement links TRBV29-1 to TRBJ2-5; D could derive from TRBD1 or TRBD2 (5 bases each). The CDR3 totals 13 residues. Germline-derived CDR1 and CDR2 are SQVTM and ANQGSEA. Trimming removed 6 bases from V and 4 bases from J, with 15 bases in between.

The V call is TRBV9, the J call TRBJ2-5; D is uncertain. V shed 0 bases and J shed 1 base, with 1 base lying between them. This CDR3 has 12 residues. Germline CDR1 SGDLS, CDR2 YYNGEE. The CDR3 sequence: CASSVAQETQYF. The DNA for the CDR3 is TGTGCCAGCAGCGTAGCCCAAGAGACCCAGTACTTC.

The chain uses TRBV10-1 and TRBJ2-7; unclear D gene. Per germline, CDR1 WNHNN and CDR2 SYGVQD (reference sequence). There are 14 residues in the CDR3. Trimming took off 0 bases at V and 3 bases at J, with 9 bases between the two ends. CDR3 coding DNA: TGCGCCAGCAGTGAGTCCAGGTCCAGCTACGAGCAGTACTTC. Translating it yields CASSESRSSYEQYF.

The chain is built from TRBV24-1 and TRBJ2-1; D is uncertain. CDR1 is KGHDR and CDR2 is SFDVKD in the germline V gene. There are 13 residues in the CDR3. With 4 bases removed from V and 4 bases from J, the gap between germline ends came to 7 bases. The CDR3 spells CATSESGYNEQFF. For the CDR3, the DNA is TGTGCCACCAGTGAATCCGGTTACAATGAGCAGTTCTTC.

The chain is built from TRBV30 and TRBJ2-7; D remains unclear. The CDR3 has 10 residues. The ends were cut back, 3 bases at V and 4 bases at J, with 4 bases in the middle. The germline CDR1 and CDR2 sequences are GTSNPN and SVGIG (reference sequence). CDR3 region: CAWSGYEQYF. CDR3 DNA sequence: TGTGCCTGGAGCGGGTACGAGCAGTACTTC.

This clonotype was counted at least ten times. This rearrangement joins TRBV6-5 to TRBJ2-7, with D possibly TRBD1 on 5 matching bases. Trimming removed 0 bases at V and 6 bases at J, with 9 bases between. Germline CDR1 MNHEY, CDR2 SVGAGI. There are 13 residues in the CDR3. The CDR3 DNA is TGTGCCAGCAGTTACTCAGGGGTTGGCGAGCAGTACTTC. This gives the protein CASSYSGVGEQYF.

V and J are TRBV10-2 and TRBJ1-6; D not resolved. V lost 8 bases and J lost 6, with 14 bases in between. CDR1 is WSHSY, CDR2 SAAADI, per germline. This CDR3 comprises 14 residues. The CDR3 region has the DNA TGCGCCAGCCGAACAACAGCGAGTAATTCACCCCTCCACTTT. This encodes CASRTTASNSPLHF.

This clonotype was found many times. The chain recombines TRBV4-2 with TRBJ2-3; TRBD2 matches 9 bases. This CDR3 region has 16 residues. Germline assignment: CDR1 LGHNA and CDR2 YNFKEQ. Losses at the gene ends were 2 bases for V and 3 bases for J; bases not matched to a gene: 6. For the CDR3, the DNA is TGTGCCAGCAGCCAATCTGCGGGGGGGACGACAGATACGCAGTATTTT. As protein: CASSQSAGGTTDTQYF.

The chain has TRBV7-9 and TRBJ2-3, with D uncertain. The CDR3 totals 13 residues. Germline CDR1 SEHNR, CDR2 FQNEAQ (reference sequence). Trimming removed 2 bases from V and 4 bases from J, with 7 bases in between. CDR3 amino acids: CASSLLDPDTQYF. CDR3 nucleotide sequence: TGTGCCAGCAGCTTACTTGATCCAGATACGCAGTATTTT.

The J gene is TRBJ2-7, the V gene TRBV7-9; no clear D gene. The V and J ends lost 5 bases and 2 bases respectively, with 13 bases between them. Germline V gene data show CDR1 as SEHNR and CDR2 as FQNEAQ (reference sequence). The CDR3 covers 14 residues. DNA of the CDR3: TGTGCCAGCAGCCTTGGGTTTCTTACCTACGAGCAGTACTTC. Its translation is CASSLGFLTYEQYF.

The chain is built from TRBV15 and TRBJ2-7; 8 bases agree with TRBD2. The germline gives CDR1 LNHNV, CDR2 YYDKDF (reference sequence). After removal of 0 bases from V and 6 bases from J, the junction contained 13 bases not matched to a gene. This CDR3 is built from 17 residues. The DNA for the CDR3 is TGTGCCACCAGCAGAGATTTACCTCCGGGACTAGTGGGCGAGCAGTACTTC. Amino acid sequence: CATSRDLPPGLVGEQYF.

The CDR3 loop is CASSLGLGSSYNEQFF. In DNA form, the CDR3 reads TGTGCCAGCAGCTTAGGACTGGGAAGCTCCTACAATGAGCAGTTCTTC. The V call is TRBV5-8, the J call TRBJ2-1; possibly TRBD2 for D (5 bases). Germline lookup yields CDR1 SGHTS and CDR2 YDEGEE. Trimming removed 2 bases at V and 0 bases at J, with 12 bases between. The length of the CDR3 is 16 residues.

This clonotype was picked up a small number of times. This chain uses TRBV20-1 with TRBJ2-7; TRBD2 aligns across 13 bases. Germline CDR1 DFQATT, CDR2 SNEGSKA (reference sequence). This CDR3 is 14 amino acids long. Trimming cost V 3 bases and J 3 bases; bases outside gene matches: 2. Here the CDR3 DNA reads TGCAGTGCTAGGACTAGCGGGGGGTACTACGAGCAGTACGTC. It specifies CSARTSGGYYEQYV.

With respect to this clonotype: Here the CDR3 omits its conserved ending phenylalanine or tryptophan, so a read error is the likely source. This sequence joins TRBV5-1 and TRBJ1-3, with D perhaps TRBD1 (6 bases). V lost 0 bases and J lost 4, with 11 bases in between. The CDR3 has 15 residues. CDR1 is SGHRS, CDR2 YFSETQ, per germline. The CDR3 loop reads CASSLVAGAGNTIYL. Here the CDR3 DNA reads TGCGCCAGCAGCTTGGTTGCAGGGGCAGGAAACACCATATATCTT.

The chain employs TRBV7-9 and TRBJ2-1, with 12 bases that match TRBD2. Looked up from germline, CDR1 is SEHNR and CDR2 is FQNEAQ (reference sequence). The CDR3 totals 15 residues. V shed 5 bases and J 9 bases; nucleotides not matched to a gene: 8. DNA for the CDR3: TGTGCCAGCAGCCTCCTAGCGGGAGGGGGTAGTGAGCAGTTCTTC. Translating it yields CASSLLAGGGSEQFF.

The genes are TRBV19 and TRBJ1-5; the match to TRBD1 covers 7 bases. This CDR3 region has 15 residues. The ends lost 6 bases at V and 4 bases at J; junction bases unmatched: 9. Germline V gene lookup returns CDR1 LNHDA and CDR2 SQIVND (reference sequence). In nucleotides, the CDR3 is TGTGCCAGTAGGAAAACAGGGGTGTTAAATCAGCCCCAGCATTTT. Protein: CASRKTGVLNQPQHF.

This clonotype was seen only once. The J gene is TRBJ1-1, the V gene TRBV12-5; D gene uncertain. Germline V gene sequence: CDR1 LGHNT, CDR2 FRNRAP. The length of the CDR3 is 14 residues. Deletions cut 5 bases from V and 7 bases from J, with 17 bases between. Written as DNA, the CDR3 is TGTGCTAGTGGTCCTTGGACCGGACCGCTTGAAGCTTTCTTT. Translating it yields CASGPWTGPLEAFF.

This chain links TRBV7-9 with TRBJ2-6, with TRBD2 matching 10 bases. V trimming: 4 bases; J trimming: 0 bases; junction bases outside the gene matches: 6. In germline, CDR1 is SEHNR, CDR2 FQNEAQ (reference sequence). The CDR3 spans 18 residues. The CDR3 region has the DNA TGTGCCAGCAGCTCCGTGGGACTAGCGATCTCTGGGGCCAACGTCCTGACTTTC. Translation: CASSSVGLAISGANVLTF.

This clonotype was picked up many times. The chain uses TRBV27 and TRBJ2-7; D gene ambiguous. V shed 7 bases and J shed 0 bases, with 16 bases lying between them. CDR3 length equals 15 residues. Germline V CDR1 and CDR2: MNHEY, SMNVEV (reference sequence). As DNA, the CDR3 is TGTGCCAGCAATCACCGAGGCGTAAGCTCCTACGAGCAGTACTTC. Its protein is CASNHRGVSSYEQYF.

The sample holds one count of this clonotype. The chain employs TRBV15 and TRBJ1-5; 7 bases map to TRBD1. The length of the CDR3 is 15 residues. The germline V gene has CDR1 LNHNV and CDR2 YYDKDF (reference sequence). The junction had 6 bases not matched to a gene; V was cut back by 1 base and J by 6 bases. The CDR3 protein is CATSRASGGGQPQHF. The CDR3 DNA reads as TGTGCCACCAGCAGAGCTTCAGGGGGTGGTCAGCCCCAGCATTTT.

The rearrangement links TRBV7-9 to TRBJ2-7; D is ambiguous. Germline V gene lookup returns CDR1 SEHNR and CDR2 FQNEAQ (reference sequence). The CDR3 totals 15 residues. V was trimmed by 1 base and J by 2 bases, leaving 12 bases between them. The CDR3 loop is CASSLDAASTYEQYF. CDR3 nucleotide sequence: TGTGCCAGCAGCTTAGATGCGGCGTCCACCTACGAGCAGTACTTC. Looking up the rest from reference TRBV7-9 and TRBJ2-7 gives the full variable domain: DTGVSQNPRHKITKRGQNVTFRCDPISEHNRLYWYRQTLGQGPEFLTYFQNEAQLEKSRLLSDRFSAERPKGSFSTLEIQRTEQGDSAMYLCASSLDAASTYEQYFGPGTRLTVT.

The CDR3 is CASSLGPSGNNEQFF. The CDR3 DNA reads TGTGCCAGCAGCTTAGGGCCTAGCGGTAACAATGAGCAGTTCTTC. This chain links TRBV7-2 with TRBJ2-1; 7 nucleotides align to TRBD2. The CDR3 has 15 residues. The germline V gene encodes CDR1 SGHTA and CDR2 FQGNSA. The V segment lost 1 base and the J segment 5 bases; nucleotides outside the gene matches: 5.

The chain recombines TRBV6-1 with TRBJ2-3, with 12 positions matching TRBD2. J lost 5 bases, V lost 2 bases, and 2 bases had no gene match. The length of the CDR3 is 15 residues. Germline assignment: CDR1 MNHNS and CDR2 SASEGT. CDR3 region: CASSELAGGEDTQYF. The DNA of the CDR3 is TGTGCCAGCAGTGAACTAGCGGGGGGGGAAGATACGCAGTATTTT.